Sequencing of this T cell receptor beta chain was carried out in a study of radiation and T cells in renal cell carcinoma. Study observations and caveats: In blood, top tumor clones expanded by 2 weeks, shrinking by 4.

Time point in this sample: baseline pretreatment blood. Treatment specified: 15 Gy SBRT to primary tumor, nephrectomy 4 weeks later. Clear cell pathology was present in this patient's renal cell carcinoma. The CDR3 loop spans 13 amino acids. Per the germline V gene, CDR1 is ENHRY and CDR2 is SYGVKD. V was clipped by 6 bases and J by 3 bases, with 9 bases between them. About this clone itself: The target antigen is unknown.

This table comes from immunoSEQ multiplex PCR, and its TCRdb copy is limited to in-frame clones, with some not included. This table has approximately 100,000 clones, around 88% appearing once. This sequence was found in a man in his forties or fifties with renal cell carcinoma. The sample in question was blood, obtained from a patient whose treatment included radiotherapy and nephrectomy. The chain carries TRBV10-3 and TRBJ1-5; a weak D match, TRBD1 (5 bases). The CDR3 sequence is CAISQGSNQPQHF. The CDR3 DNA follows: TGTGCCATCAGCCAGGGCTCCAATCAGCCCCAGCATTTT.